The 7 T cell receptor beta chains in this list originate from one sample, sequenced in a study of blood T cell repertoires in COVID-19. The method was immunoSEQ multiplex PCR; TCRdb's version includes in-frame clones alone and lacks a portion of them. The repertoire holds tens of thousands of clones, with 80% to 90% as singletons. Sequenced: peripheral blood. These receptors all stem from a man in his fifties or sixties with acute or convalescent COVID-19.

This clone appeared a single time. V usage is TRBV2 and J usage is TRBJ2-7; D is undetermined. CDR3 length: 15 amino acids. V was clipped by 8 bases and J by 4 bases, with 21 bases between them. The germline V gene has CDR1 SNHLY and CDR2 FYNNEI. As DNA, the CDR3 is TGTGCCAGCCTTCGGTATCTGTCCCCCACGTACGAGCAGTACTTC. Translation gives CASLRYLSPTYEQYF.

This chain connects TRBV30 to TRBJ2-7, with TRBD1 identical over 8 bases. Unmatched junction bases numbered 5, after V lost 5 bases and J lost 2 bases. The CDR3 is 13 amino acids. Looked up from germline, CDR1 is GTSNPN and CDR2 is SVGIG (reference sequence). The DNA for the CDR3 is TGTGCCTGGGGACAGGGTGTGCCCTACGAGCAGTACTTC. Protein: CAWGQGVPYEQYF.

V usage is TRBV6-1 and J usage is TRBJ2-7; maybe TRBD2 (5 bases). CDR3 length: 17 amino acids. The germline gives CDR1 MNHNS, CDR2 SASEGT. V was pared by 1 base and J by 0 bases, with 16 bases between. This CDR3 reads CASSEGGWFGDSYEQYF. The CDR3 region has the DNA TGTGCCAGCAGTGAAGGAGGGTGGTTCGGCGACTCCTACGAGCAGTACTTC.

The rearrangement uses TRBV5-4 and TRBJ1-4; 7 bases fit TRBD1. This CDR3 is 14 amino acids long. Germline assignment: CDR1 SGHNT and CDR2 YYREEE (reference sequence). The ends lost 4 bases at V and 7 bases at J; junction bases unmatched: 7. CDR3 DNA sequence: TGTGCCAGCAGCAAACCCGGGACAGCTGAAAAACTGTTTTTT. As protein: CASSKPGTAEKLFF.

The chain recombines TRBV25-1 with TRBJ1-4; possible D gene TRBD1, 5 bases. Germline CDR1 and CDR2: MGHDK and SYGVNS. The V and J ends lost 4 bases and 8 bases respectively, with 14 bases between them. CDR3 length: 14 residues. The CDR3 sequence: CASSVGGEGEKLFF. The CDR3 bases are TGTGCCAGCAGTGTGGGAGGGGAAGGGGAAAAACTGTTTTTT. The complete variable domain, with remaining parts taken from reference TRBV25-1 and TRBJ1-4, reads EADIYQTPRYLVIGTGKKITLECSQTMGHDKMYWYQQDPGMELHLIHYSYGVNSTEKGDLSSESTVSRIRTEHFPLTLESARPSHTSQYLCASSVGGEGEKLFFGSGTQLSVL.

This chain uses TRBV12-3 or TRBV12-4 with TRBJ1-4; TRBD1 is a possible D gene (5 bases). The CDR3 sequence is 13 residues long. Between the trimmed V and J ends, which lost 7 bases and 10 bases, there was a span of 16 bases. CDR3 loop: CASTIGGSGKLFF. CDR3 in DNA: TGTGCCAGCACCATCGGGGGATCCGGAAAACTGTTTTTT.

CDR3 sequence: CASSPPARGGVDTQYF. The DNA of the CDR3 is TGTGCCAGCAGCCCCCCGGCTCGGGGGGGCGTCGATACGCAGTATTTT. The chain uses TRBV7-9 and TRBJ2-3; 8 bases are shared with TRBD2. V lost 5 bases to trimming and J lost 6 bases; unmatched junction nucleotides: 13. CDR3 length equals 16 residues. Germline V gene lookup returns CDR1 SEHNR and CDR2 FQNEAQ (reference sequence).